The 31 T cell receptor beta chains presented below share a single source sample, sequenced in a study of T cell responses to AZD1222 COVID-19 vaccine. Data came from immunoSEQ multiplex PCR; TCRdb stores just in-frame clones and leaves some out. The sample lists 100,000 to 150,000 clones; less than 95% were seen once. The material sequenced was peripheral blood, taken on day 0 of MenACWY control vaccination. Source of these receptors: an adult in good health.

This chain connects TRBV6-5 to TRBJ1-1; D may be TRBD1 (6 bases). The V gene lost 4 bases and the J gene lost 0 bases, with 9 bases spanning the gap. CDR3 length equals 14 residues. CDR1 MNHEY and CDR2 SVGAGI come from the germline V gene. The CDR3 sequence is CASSWTDMNTEAFF. The CDR3 DNA sequence: TGTGCCAGCAGTTGGACAGACATGAACACTGAAGCTTTCTTT.

The chain carries TRBV7-2 and TRBJ2-5; 13 bases are shared with TRBD2. This CDR3 has 16 amino acids. Germline CDR1 and CDR2: SGHTA and FQGNSA. V dropped 5 bases and J dropped 10; count of bases not matched to a gene: 13. CDR3 protein: CASSPGLAGPGDGQYF. The CDR3 bases are TGTGCCAGCAGCCCGGGACTAGCGGGACCAGGGGATGGCCAGTACTTC. Looking up the rest from reference TRBV7-2 and TRBJ2-5 gives the full variable domain: GAGVSQSPSNKVTEKGKDVELRCDPISGHTALYWYRQSLGQGLEFLIYFQGNSAPDKSGLPSDRFSAERTGGSVSTLTIQRTQQEDSAVYLCASSPGLAGPGDGQYFGPGTRLLVL.

This clone was counted only a few times. The genes are TRBV28 and TRBJ2-7; the D gene is possibly TRBD1 (7 bases). CDR1 and CDR2 (germline): MDHEN, SYDVKM. The CDR3 covers 15 residues. Trimming cost V 6 bases and J 4 bases, with 19 bases left between them. In DNA, the CDR3 is TGTGCCAGCAGCCAGGACAGGTCGGGGGCATACGAGCAGTACGTC. Its translation: CASSQDRSGAYEQYV.

The rearrangement uses TRBV7-9 and TRBJ2-5; 10 bases are shared with TRBD2. CDR3 length: 17 residues. With V trimmed by 2 bases and J by 3 bases, 9 bases remained unmatched. The V gene's germline CDR1 is SEHNR and CDR2 FQNEAQ (reference sequence). Written as DNA, the CDR3 is TGTGCCAGCAGCTTACCTCGCGTAGCGGGGGGCGAAGAGACCCAGTACTTC. It is translated as CASSLPRVAGGEETQYF.

Written as DNA, the CDR3 is TGTGCCAGCACTCGGGGTAAAGCAGAAGAAAAACTGTTTTTT. Translation gives CASTRGKAEEKLFF. The V gene is TRBV28, the J gene TRBJ1-4; D not resolved. CDR1 is MDHEN, CDR2 SYDVKM, per germline. Deletions cut 7 bases from V and 8 bases from J, with 17 bases between. CDR3 length: 14 amino acids. The full variable domain, its missing parts supplied by reference TRBV28 and TRBJ1-4, is DVKVTQSSRYLVKRTGEKVFLECVQDMDHENMFWYRQDPGLGLRLIYFSYDVKMKEKGDIPEGYSVSREKKERFSLILESASTNQTSMYLCASTRGKAEEKLFFGSGTQLSVL.

The chain joins TRBV6-2 or TRBV6-3 to TRBJ2-3; 11 bases align to TRBD1. Germline CDR1 MNHEY, CDR2 SVGEGT. Trimming at V came to 4 bases and at J to 3 bases, leaving 3 bases not matched to a gene. The CDR3 covers 15 residues. CDR3 in DNA: TGTGCCAGCAGTTGGGACAGGGGGTTGACAGATACGCAGTATTTT. This codes for CASSWDRGLTDTQYF.

The chain combines TRBV19 with TRBJ2-3; unclear D gene. Germline V gives CDR1 LNHDA, CDR2 SQIVND (reference sequence). The V gene lost 5 bases and the J gene lost 5 bases, with 5 bases spanning the gap. The length of the CDR3 is 11 residues. The CDR3: CASSVEDTQYF. The CDR3, as DNA: TGTGCCAGTAGTGTGGAAGATACGCAGTATTTT.

The J gene is TRBJ1-5, the V gene TRBV27; 9 bases are a match to TRBD1. The CDR3 runs to 13 residues. J lost 6 bases, V lost 6 bases, and 3 bases had no gene match. Germline-derived CDR1 and CDR2 are MNHEY and SMNVEV (reference sequence). The CDR3 here is CASRGDRVQPQHF. The CDR3 DNA reads TGTGCCAGCAGGGGGGACAGGGTTCAGCCCCAGCATTTT.

The chain has TRBV14 and TRBJ1-2; D remains unclear. Trimming took 2 bases from V and 0 from J, leaving 7 bases between them. This CDR3 has 14 amino acids. Germline CDR1 and CDR2: SGHDN and FVKESK. The CDR3 bases are TGTGCCAGCAGCCAACAGTCATCTAACTATGGCTACACCTTC. Translation gives CASSQQSSNYGYTF.

This clone was seen only once. V and J are TRBV28 and TRBJ2-1; D may be TRBD2 (7 bases). Trimming pared 8 bases from V and 4 bases from J, leaving 9 bases between. The CDR3 extends over 12 amino acids. Germline CDR1 is MDHEN and CDR2 is SYDVKM. The CDR3 spells CASGGAYNEQFF. CDR3 DNA: TGTGCCAGCGGGGGGGCTTACAATGAGCAGTTCTTC.

This clone was detected once. J is TRBJ2-5 and V is TRBV19; 11 positions match TRBD2. CDR1 LNHDA and CDR2 SQIVND come from the germline V gene (reference sequence). Losses at the gene ends were 5 bases for V and 5 bases for J; bases not matched to a gene: 10. The CDR3 runs 16 residues. In nucleotides, the CDR3 is TGTGCCAGTAGTCAACTTAGCGGGAGGGCCCAGGAGACCCAGTACTTC. This sequence encodes CASSQLSGRAQETQYF.

The V gene is TRBV7-6, the J gene TRBJ2-3; 12 bases agree with TRBD2. Germline V gene sequence: CDR1 SGHVS, CDR2 FNYEAQ. The CDR3 has 15 amino acids. Losses at the gene ends were 6 bases for V and 2 bases for J; bases not matched to a gene: 3. The CDR3, as DNA: TGTGCCAGCAGGGCTAGCGGGAGGGCCACAGATACGCAGTATTTT. Its protein is CASRASGRATDTQYF.

This chain connects TRBV21-1 to TRBJ2-1; the table assigns TRBD2, which was not confirmed against the DNA. TRBV21-1 is tagged as a pseudogene. The CDR3 is 16 amino acids. The CDR3 is CASSKWRGGRVDEQFF. CDR3 nucleotides: TGTGCCAGCAGCAAATGGCGGGGTGGCCGGGTGGATGAGCAGTTCTTC.

The genes are TRBV24-1 and TRBJ1-6; 9 nucleotides line up with TRBD1. V lost 4 bases, J lost 9 bases, and 3 bases stayed unmatched. CDR1 is KGHDR, CDR2 SFDVKD, per germline. This CDR3 spans 14 amino acids. The CDR3 DNA reads as TGTGCCACCAGTGAGGGGACAGGGAGTTCACCCCTCCACTTT. Its protein is CATSEGTGSSPLHF.

The chain has TRBV11-1 and TRBJ2-7; weak D call: TRBD2 (5 bases). With 1 base removed from V and 0 bases from J, the gap between germline ends came to 13 bases. The length of the CDR3 is 16 residues. Germline V gene data show CDR1 as SGHAT and CDR2 as FQDESV (reference sequence). CDR3 sequence (DNA): TGTGCCAGCAGCTTAGGGGTTAGCGCGAGCTCCTACGAGCAGTACTTC. Encoded protein: CASSLGVSASSYEQYF.

The chain links TRBV7-3 to TRBJ2-1; 10 bases fit TRBD1. Unmatched junction bases numbered 3, after V lost 0 bases and J lost 4 bases. This CDR3 has 16 amino acids. Germline CDR1 reads SGHTA; CDR2 reads FQGTGA. The CDR3 region is CASSLTGTGVYNEQFF. DNA for the CDR3: TGTGCCAGCAGCTTAACTGGGACAGGGGTTTACAATGAGCAGTTCTTC.

The J gene is TRBJ2-3, the V gene TRBV4-2, with a tentative D call TRBD2 (5 bases). The CDR3 extends over 16 amino acids. Germline CDR1 reads LGHNA; CDR2 reads YNFKEQ. Between the trimmed V and J ends, which lost 0 bases and 2 bases, there was a span of 12 bases. CDR3: CASSQETTILTDTQYF. In nucleotides, the CDR3 is TGTGCCAGCAGCCAAGAGACGACTATTCTCACAGATACGCAGTATTTT.

The CDR3 reads CASSQRPPVVSRLGTIYF. The CDR3 bases are TGCGCCAGCAGCCAAAGACCCCCCGTTGTCAGCCGACTGGGCACCATATATTTT. This chain connects TRBV4-3 to TRBJ1-3; no definite D call. The germline CDR1 and CDR2 sequences are LGHNA and YSLEER. This CDR3 has 18 residues. V was pared by 2 bases and J by 9 bases, with 26 bases between.

V usage is TRBV4-2 and J usage is TRBJ2-3; 8 bases agree with TRBD2. V was pared by 1 base and J by 4 bases, with 10 bases of the junction left unmatched. The germline V gene encodes CDR1 LGHNA and CDR2 YNFKEQ. The CDR3 consists of 17 residues. Written as DNA, the CDR3 is TGTGCCAGCAGCCAAGTTTCCAGCGGGAGTCGTGCAGATACGCAGTATTTT. This gives the protein CASSQVSSGSRADTQYF.

The gene calls are TRBV7-3 and TRBJ2-2; 11 bases agree with TRBD2. Per the germline V gene, CDR1 is SGHTA and CDR2 is FQGTGA. There are 16 residues in the CDR3. Losses at the gene ends were 1 base for V and 7 bases for J; bases not matched to a gene: 5. The CDR3 sequence is CASSLITSGSGGELFF. For the CDR3, the DNA is TGTGCCAGCAGCTTAATTACTAGCGGGAGCGGCGGGGAGCTGTTTTTT.

CDR3 nucleotide sequence: TGTGCAAGTCGCTTACCGGCGGGTTGGAACAATCAGCCCCAGCATTTT. Its translation: CASRLPAGWNNQPQHF. This chain links TRBV12-2 with TRBJ1-5. TRBV12-2 is reported as a pseudogene. The CDR3 has 16 amino acids.

The chain is built from TRBV2 and TRBJ1-5; tentative D call: TRBD1 (5 bases). Between the trimmed V and J ends, which lost 6 bases and 6 bases, there was a span of 9 bases. The CDR3 extends over 12 amino acids. The germline gives CDR1 SNHLY, CDR2 FYNNEI. CDR3 nucleotides: TGTGCCAGCAGCGGGGGTACTCAGCCCCAGCATTTT. As protein: CASSGGTQPQHF.

This rearrangement joins TRBV27 to TRBJ1-2; D perhaps matches TRBD1 (5 bases). Trimming shortened V by 3 bases and J by 4 bases, and 12 bases separated the two germline ends. The CDR3 contains 14 residues. Germline loops: CDR1 MNHEY, CDR2 SMNVEV (reference sequence). The CDR3 DNA reads TGTGCCAGCAGTTTGGGGGGGTGGCCCTATGGCTACACCTTC. Amino acids: CASSLGGWPYGYTF.

On this clone itself: No conserved phenylalanine or tryptophan ends this CDR3, so it is likely a read error. No DNA is shown, since the ends of the CDR3 on it are uncertain; the CDR3 is the one TCRdb lists. The chain is built from TRBV20-1 and TRBJ1-2. The CDR3 spans 8 residues, counting both ends. In germline, CDR1 is DFQATT, CDR2 SNEGSKA (reference sequence). CDR3 sequence reads: CSASPGKP.

The CDR3 region has the DNA TGTGCCAGCAGCTCCCTAGGGACTAGCGAACAAGAGACCCAGTACTTC. It specifies CASSSLGTSEQETQYF. The chain carries TRBV7-9 and TRBJ2-5, with 10 bases fitting TRBD2. V shed 4 bases and J 2 bases; nucleotides not matched to a gene: 7. This CDR3 is 16 amino acids long. CDR1 and CDR2 (germline): SEHNR, FQNEAQ (reference sequence).

The chain uses TRBV6-1 and TRBJ2-7; TRBD1 is a possible D gene (5 bases). Germline lookup yields CDR1 MNHNS and CDR2 SASEGT. The CDR3 sequence is 14 residues long. V dropped 3 bases and J dropped 2 bases, with 11 bases sitting between them. The CDR3 DNA reads as TGTGCCAGCAGTGAGTCGACAGTGACCTACGAGCAGTACTTC. Protein: CASSESTVTYEQYF.

CDR3 DNA sequence: TGTGCCAGTGGGGCGGGAAGAGAGACCCAGTACTTC. Amino acid sequence: CASGAGRETQYF. The chain joins TRBV19 to TRBJ2-5, with a weak D call TRBD2 (6 bases). The CDR3 is 12 residues long. V was pared by 8 bases and J by 4 bases, with 11 bases between. Germline V gene sequence: CDR1 LNHDA, CDR2 SQIVND (reference sequence).

The chain uses TRBV6-5 and TRBJ1-3; no firm D call. The CDR3 sequence is 16 residues long. With 2 bases removed from V and 0 bases from J, the gap between germline ends came to 11 bases. Looked up from germline, CDR1 is MNHEY and CDR2 is SVGAGI. The DNA for the CDR3 is TGTGCCAGCAGTTACGGGGTTCCCCTCTCTGGAAACACCATATATTTT. Translated, it gives CASSYGVPLSGNTIYF.

The rearrangement links TRBV11-2 to TRBJ2-1, with D maybe TRBD2 (5 bases). V was clipped by 4 bases and J by 7 bases, with 11 bases between them. This CDR3 contains 13 residues. In germline, CDR1 is SGHAT, CDR2 FQNNGV. The CDR3 DNA is TGTGCCAGCAGCTCACCCCCGGGGAATGAGCAGTTCTTC. Its protein product is CASSSPPGNEQFF.

This sequence joins TRBV14 and TRBJ2-3, with 7 bases aligning to TRBD2. This CDR3 region has 16 residues. Germline V gene data show CDR1 as SGHDN and CDR2 as FVKESK. V was pared by 0 bases and J by 2 bases, with 5 bases of the junction left unmatched. CDR3 coding DNA: TGTGCCAGCAGCCAAGAGGCTAGCGGTCCCACAGATACGCAGTATTTT. It codes for CASSQEASGPTDTQYF.

The chain employs TRBV7-7 and TRBJ2-1; 7 bases agree with TRBD1. This CDR3 contains 15 residues. Germline CDR1 and CDR2: SSHAT and FNYEAQ (reference sequence). Trimming removed 2 bases from V and 8 bases from J; junction bases left unmatched: 9. CDR3 DNA sequence: TGTGCCAGCAGCTTAAGGTTACAGGGGCCCTATGAGCAGTTCTTC. Amino acids: CASSLRLQGPYEQFF.